Presented here are 7 T cell receptor beta chains from one specimen sequenced in a study of blood T cell repertoires in COVID-19. Assay used: immunoSEQ multiplex PCR; TCRdb lists only in-frame clones, some missing. Of some 330,000 clones listed, around 86% are singletons. Sequenced material: PBMCs or T cells enriched from blood (not recorded which). These receptors all come from a man younger than 40 who had recovered from COVID-19.

The CDR3 sequence is CASSQGGSHSAYEQYF. The DNA of the CDR3 is TGCGCCAGCAGCCAAGGCGGGAGTCATTCCGCCTACGAGCAGTACTTC. The chain recombines TRBV4-1 with TRBJ2-7; TRBD2 matches 7 bases. In germline, CDR1 is MGHRA, CDR2 YSYEKL. This CDR3 region has 16 residues. The trim removed 1 base at V and 2 bases at J, leaving 8 bases unmatched.

The chain employs TRBV6-5 and TRBJ1-6, with 8 bases lining up with TRBD1. The length of the CDR3 is 14 residues. The V gene end was trimmed by 6 bases and the J gene end by 6 bases; junction bases not matched to a gene: 4. CDR1 MNHEY and CDR2 SVGAGI come from the germline V gene. CDR3 in DNA: TGTGCCAGCAGGGGCAGGGGGCCTAATTCACCCCTCCACTTT. Translated, it gives CASRGRGPNSPLHF.

The genes are TRBV5-1 and TRBJ2-7; D perhaps matches TRBD1 (7 bases). The CDR3 has 11 residues. Between the trimmed V and J ends, which lost 7 bases and 6 bases, there was a span of 11 bases. Germline V gives CDR1 SGHRS, CDR2 YFSETQ. As DNA, the CDR3 is TGCGCCAGCCGCAGGGGGGCCGAGCAGTACTTC. Amino acids: CASRRGAEQYF. Together with reference TRBV5-1 and TRBJ2-7, the CDR3 gives the full variable domain: KAGVTQTPRYLIKTRGQQVTLSCSPISGHRSVSWYQQTPGQGLQFLFEYFSETQRNKGNFPGRFSGRQFSNSRSEMNVSTLELGDSALYLCASRRGAEQYFGPGTRLTVT.

The rearrangement links TRBV23-1 to TRBJ1-2, with a weak D call TRBD1 (5 bases). TRBV23-1 is assigned to the ORF class and has an uncertain function. The CDR3 loop spans 14 amino acids. V was pared by 4 bases and J by 0 bases, with 9 bases between. The CDR3 sequence is CASSLGQANYGYTF. The CDR3 bases are TGCGCCAGCAGTCTGGGGCAGGCTAACTATGGCTACACCTTC.

The chain carries TRBV9 and TRBJ2-2; perhaps TRBD2 as D (5 bases). The length of the CDR3 is 16 residues. V was clipped by 4 bases and J by 4 bases, with 17 bases between them. The V gene's germline CDR1 is SGDLS and CDR2 YYNGEE. The CDR3 sequence: CASSPPEGAGTGELFF. The CDR3 DNA reads TGTGCCAGCAGCCCCCCTGAGGGCGCGGGCACCGGGGAGCTGTTTTTT.

This chain uses TRBV5-1 with TRBJ2-7; 7 bases line up with TRBD1. Germline loops: CDR1 SGHRS, CDR2 YFSETQ. J gave up 2 bases and V 4 bases, and 9 bases lay outside the gene matches. The CDR3 extends over 15 amino acids. CDR3 bases: TGCGCCAGCAGCCGTACCGGGACAGTTACCTACGAGCAGTACTTC. The encoded protein is CASSRTGTVTYEQYF.

The chain uses TRBV28 and TRBJ2-5; D might be TRBD2 (6 bases). CDR3 length: 14 amino acids. Germline V gene data show CDR1 as MDHEN and CDR2 as SYDVKM. Trimming took off 5 bases at V and 1 base at J, with 11 bases between the two ends. CDR3 nucleotides: TGTGCCAGCAGTACTCTAGCGCCCCAAGAGACCCAGTACTTC. Translation: CASSTLAPQETQYF.